This TCR beta chain stems from a study of beta chain features in type 1 diabetes. About the research overall: The samples had 85 million to 140 million sorted cells examined in all. Study conclusions and caveats: Shorter templates may be favored by PCR, equally so in patients and controls. Shortening of TCRB CDR3s, moderate but significant, appeared in all four CD4+ subsets of Type 1 diabetes patients.

V shed 7 bases, J shed 4 bases, and the junction held 7 bases outside the gene matches. CDR1 and CDR2 from the germline V gene are MNHNS and SASEGT. There are 14 residues in the CDR3. Isolated RNA was reverse transcribed in full, so expressed TCRB transcripts were sequenced. The data were produced by immunoSEQ multiplex PCR, yet TCRdb's version contains in-frame clones alone and is incomplete. The repertoire holds about 160,000 clones, 7% to 9% seen once, with approximately 0.5% in the top ten. The sample holds a few counts of this clone. Its antigen remains unknown. The V call is TRBV6-1, the J call TRBJ1-1, with 9 bases identical to TRBD1. This sequence originates from a man between 18 and 35 years old with type 1 diabetes. Sequencing used central memory CD4+ T cells from blood. The CDR3 sequence is CASKETGGSTEAFF. CDR3 in DNA: TGTGCCAGCAAGGAAACAGGGGGCAGCACTGAAGCTTTCTTT.